What follows is one TCR beta chain and its context. This record comes from a study of T cells after yellow fever vaccination. CDR1 and CDR2 (germline): SGHKS, YYEKEE (reference sequence). V gave up 3 bases and J gave up 6 bases; unmatched junction bases: 4. CDR3 length equals 14 residues. TCRdb recomputed calls from the 5' RACE reads with MiXCR, one row per CDR3 protein. This sample has around 610,000 distinct CDR3 sequences; around an eighth occur once, and the top ten carry about an eighth. The chain uses TRBV5-5 and TRBJ1-5, with 9 bases fitting TRBD1. The clonotype was recovered from a man aged 25 to 40 who received the YFV17D yellow fever vaccine. This sample comprised PBMCs, obtained on the day of the yellow fever booster vaccination. The CDR3 spells CASSSGTGSQPQHF. CDR3 nucleotides: TGTGCCAGCAGCTCCGGGACAGGGAGTCAGCCCCAGCATTTT.